A single sample gave rise to the 25 T cell receptor beta chains below, sequenced in a study of regulatory T cells in long-lasting Graves disease. Building of the TCR beta libraries involved iRepertoire HTBI primers and Arm-PCR of CDR3 regions. TCRdb called the multiplex PCR reads again in MiXCR, with one record for every CDR3 protein. The repertoire has about 470,000 distinct CDR3 sequences, around 14% of them found once; the top ten carry approximately 16%. Time point reported: newly diagnosed GD, antithyroid drugs for less than 3 months. The TCR library was made from RNA that had been extracted from PBMCs in TRIzol. These sequences were also reported in another study, on T cells in Graves' hyperthyroidism and ophthalmopathy.

The sequencing here drew on peripheral blood mononuclear cells (PBMCs), taken at new diagnosis, from a patient treated with antithyroid drugs. These receptors came from a woman in her 30s with Graves disease.

This clonotype came up many times. The V and J genes are TRBV11-2 and TRBJ2-2; 7 bases agree with TRBD1. Per germline, CDR1 SGHAT and CDR2 FQNNGV. This CDR3 is built from 17 residues. With 6 bases clipped from V and 6 bases from J, the junction kept 16 bases outside the gene matches. The CDR3 sequence: CASSQPGQIFSAGELFF. The CDR3 bases are TGTGCCAGCAGTCAACCGGGACAGATATTCTCGGCCGGGGAGCTGTTTTTT.

As to this clonotype: A far larger clone is only one base removed, so a read error is likely. The rearrangement joins TRBV12-3 or TRBV12-4 to TRBJ2-5; the match to TRBD1 covers 9 bases. J was trimmed by 11 bases and V by 8 bases; bases with no gene match: 15. The CDR3 has 14 amino acids. CDR3 sequence (DNA): TGTGCCAGCGGGGGACAGGGACCCTACAATGAGCAGTACTTC. It specifies CASGGQGPYNEQYF.

This clonotype was counted between two and nine times. The chain couples TRBV4-1 to TRBJ2-1; TRBD2 agrees at 10 bases. CDR3 size: 19 residues. Germline values: CDR1 MGHRA, CDR2 YSYEKL. V gave up 0 bases and J gave up 0 bases; unmatched junction bases: 8. The CDR3 spells CASSQDGLAGANSYNEQFF. CDR3 sequence (DNA): TGCGCCAGCAGCCAAGATGGGCTAGCGGGAGCCAACTCCTACAATGAGCAGTTCTTC.

In its sample, this clonotype was seen many times. The rearrangement uses TRBV12-5 and TRBJ1-6; 8 bases are shared with TRBD1. The germline V gene encodes CDR1 LGHNT and CDR2 FRNRAP. The CDR3 totals 15 residues. V lost 1 base, J lost 7 bases, and 3 bases stayed unmatched. DNA of the CDR3: TGTGCTAGTGGTTTGGCCGACAGGGGCAATTCACCCCTCCACTTT. This encodes CASGLADRGNSPLHF.

CDR3 nucleotides: TGTGCCAGCAGCGACCGGACTAGCGGGAGATTAAGCACCGGGGAGCTGTTTTTT. The encoded protein is CASSDRTSGRLSTGELFF. J is TRBJ2-2 and V is TRBV7-9; 13 bases fit TRBD2. J was trimmed by 4 bases and V by 5 bases; bases with no gene match: 10. CDR1 and CDR2 from the germline V gene are SEHNR and FQNEAQ (reference sequence). The CDR3 has 18 residues.

This rearrangement joins TRBV10-2 to TRBJ1-1; 9 bases map to TRBD1. The V segment lost 6 bases and the J segment 5 bases; nucleotides outside the gene matches: 7. There are 14 residues in the CDR3. The germline V gene encodes CDR1 WSHSY and CDR2 SAAADI. CDR3 protein: CASRSATGGTEAFF. As DNA, the CDR3 is TGCGCCAGCAGGAGCGCGACAGGGGGAACTGAAGCTTTCTTT.

Points on this clonotype: This likely reflects a read error, since a far larger clone is one base away. V and J are TRBV28 and TRBJ2-1; D not certain. Trimming took off 6 bases at V and 10 bases at J, with 10 bases between the two ends. Germline V lookup: CDR1 MDHEN, CDR2 SYDVKM. The length of the CDR3 is 11 residues. CDR3 region: CASRGSVEQFF. The CDR3 region has the DNA TGTGCCAGCAGGGGGTCAGTAGAGCAGTTCTTC.

This clonotype was found many times. The V and J genes are TRBV5-1 and TRBJ2-2; the match to TRBD1 covers 7 bases. The trim removed 0 bases at V and 3 bases at J, leaving 2 bases unmatched. Per the germline V gene, CDR1 is SGHRS and CDR2 is YFSETQ. The CDR3 length is 15 residues. The CDR3 coding sequence is TGCGCCAGCAGCTTGGACAGGGGCGACACCGGGGAGCTGTTTTTT. As protein: CASSLDRGDTGELFF.

This clonotype was seen at least ten times. The chain links TRBV6-1 to TRBJ1-1, with TRBD1 as a possible D gene (6 bases). Per germline, CDR1 MNHNS and CDR2 SASEGT. Trimming took off 4 bases at V and 5 bases at J, with 20 bases between the two ends. The CDR3 consists of 16 residues. CDR3 protein: CASSAKTGSLLTEAFF. CDR3 nucleotide sequence: TGTGCCAGCAGTGCTAAAACAGGGAGTCTCCTAACTGAAGCTTTCTTT.

This clonotype has at least ten counts. The chain couples TRBV7-3 to TRBJ2-1; D gene uncertain. This CDR3 region has 14 residues. V was clipped by 2 bases and J by 3 bases, with 8 bases between them. Germline lookup yields CDR1 SGHTA and CDR2 FQGTGA. The CDR3 is CASSLGGYYNEQFF. The CDR3 region has the DNA TGTGCCAGCAGCTTAGGCGGCTACTACAATGAGCAGTTCTTC.

This clonotype was observed many times. This chain uses TRBV7-9 with TRBJ2-5, with D unresolved. V was clipped by 4 bases and J by 5 bases, with 8 bases between them. The CDR3 runs 12 residues. The germline CDR1 and CDR2 sequences are SEHNR and FQNEAQ (reference sequence). CDR3 region: CASSSGWETQYF. The CDR3, as DNA: TGTGCCAGCAGCTCCGGTTGGGAGACCCAGTACTTC.

This clonotype appeared a few times. The J gene is TRBJ2-2, the V gene TRBV2, with D unclear. V shed 2 bases and J shed 2 bases, with 12 bases lying between them. Germline V gene data show CDR1 as SNHLY and CDR2 as FYNNEI. This CDR3 is 16 amino acids long. This chain's CDR3 is CASSERGSFNTGELFF. Here the CDR3 DNA reads TGTGCCAGCAGTGAACGCGGCTCCTTTAACACCGGGGAGCTGTTTTTT.

This clonotype has at least ten counts. The chain employs TRBV18 and TRBJ1-2; D remains ambiguous. The ends were cut back, 0 bases at V and 2 bases at J, with 7 bases in the middle. Per the germline V gene, CDR1 is KGHSH and CDR2 is LQKENI. This CDR3 has 14 residues. This chain's CDR3 is CASSPPSGNYGYTF. CDR3 nucleotides: TGTGCCAGCTCACCACCGTCAGGAAACTATGGCTACACCTTC. The whole variable domain, filled in from reference TRBV18 and TRBJ1-2, reads NAGVMQNPRHLVRRRGQEARLRCSPMKGHSHVYWYRQLPEEGLKFMVYLQKENIIDESGMPKERFSAEFPKEGPSILRIQQVVRGDSAAYFCASSPPSGNYGYTFGSGTRLTVV.

This clonotype has only a few counts. This chain joins TRBV10-3 and TRBJ2-1; 14 bases align to TRBD2. The CDR3 is 15 residues long. Germline V lookup: CDR1 ENHRY, CDR2 SYGVKD. Losses at the gene ends were 4 bases for V and 8 bases for J; bases not matched to a gene: 4. The CDR3 DNA sequence: TGTGCCATCAGTGGACTAGCGGGAGGGAGGGATGAGCAGTTCTTC. The encoded protein is CAISGLAGGRDEQFF.

This clonotype was seen more than once but under ten times. The V gene is TRBV18, the J gene TRBJ1-5; TRBD1 matches 10 bases. This CDR3 has 15 residues. J was trimmed by 4 bases and V by 3 bases; bases with no gene match: 3. The germline V gene encodes CDR1 KGHSH and CDR2 LQKENI. The CDR3 reads CASSPKGQGNQPQHF. Written as DNA, the CDR3 is TGTGCCAGCTCACCGAAGGGACAGGGGAATCAGCCCCAGCATTTT.

In this sample, this clonotype turned up many times. This chain joins TRBV24-1 and TRBJ2-3; 10 positions agree with TRBD2. Germline V CDR1 and CDR2: KGHDR, SFDVKD. This CDR3 has 18 residues. The junction had 5 bases not matched to a gene; V was cut back by 0 bases and J by 0 bases. CDR3 nucleotides: TGTGCCACCAGTGATTTGCGGACTAGCGGAACAAGCACAGATACGCAGTATTTT. Translating it yields CATSDLRTSGTSTDTQYF.

This clonotype was seen repeatedly, ten times or more. J is TRBJ1-1 and V is TRBV2; 9 nucleotides align to TRBD1. The germline V gene has CDR1 SNHLY and CDR2 FYNNEI. The trim removed 10 bases at V and 7 bases at J, leaving 7 bases unmatched. The CDR3 totals 12 residues. In DNA, the CDR3 is TGTGCCATCCACACAGGGGGCGGTGAAGCTTTCTTT. It yields the protein CAIHTGGGEAFF.

The V gene is TRBV20-1, the J gene TRBJ2-7; TRBD2 aligns across 7 bases. CDR3 size: 13 residues. J gave up 9 bases and V 6 bases, and 14 bases lay outside the gene matches. Germline V gene data show CDR1 as DFQATT and CDR2 as SNEGSKA (reference sequence). The CDR3, as DNA: TGCAGTGCATCAAGCGGGACTGACGAGGGGCAGTACTTC. Translation: CSASSGTDEGQYF.

At least ten counts were recorded for this clonotype. This rearrangement joins TRBV12-3 or TRBV12-4 to TRBJ2-1; 10 positions match TRBD2. V was clipped by 2 bases and J by 9 bases; unmatched bases: 7. This CDR3 contains 15 residues. The CDR3 nucleotides are TGTGCCAGCAGTTTAAGAGCGGGAGGGCCTATTGAGCAGTTCTTC. It yields the protein CASSLRAGGPIEQFF.

This chain joins TRBV20-1 and TRBJ2-7; D gene unclear. The germline V gene encodes CDR1 DFQATT and CDR2 SNEGSKA (reference sequence). The CDR3 contains 12 residues. The CDR3 here is CAPRIRAYEQYF. The CDR3 DNA reads TGCGCCCCGCGGATTCGGGCCTACGAGCAGTACTTC.

In this sample, this clonotype turned up a few times. CDR3 residues: CASSQSPHSGRGETQYF. The DNA of the CDR3 is TGTGCCAGCAGCCAATCGCCGCATAGCGGGAGAGGGGAGACCCAGTACTTC. This chain joins TRBV3-1 and TRBJ2-5; 9 nucleotides agree with TRBD2. Germline V lookup: CDR1 LGHDT, CDR2 YNNKEL (reference sequence). The CDR3 totals 17 residues. V was pared by 2 bases and J by 5 bases, with 12 bases of the junction left unmatched.

This sequence joins TRBV7-2 and TRBJ2-7, with a tentative D call TRBD2 (7 bases). The CDR3 is 15 amino acids. The germline V and J ends were trimmed by 1 base and 4 bases, with 14 bases remaining between them. Germline-derived CDR1 and CDR2 are SGHTA and FQGNSA. CDR3 coding DNA: TGTGCCAGCAGCTTAGGGGGGGGGGCGCTTTACGAGCAGTACTTC. Translation gives CASSLGGGALYEQYF.

This clonotype was observed a few times. The CDR3 protein is CASSEASGRAYEQYF. The DNA for the CDR3 is TGCGCCAGCAGTGAGGCTAGCGGGAGGGCCTACGAGCAGTACTTC. V and J are TRBV10-1 and TRBJ2-7; TRBD2 matches 12 bases. This CDR3 region has 15 residues. The junction had 1 base not matched to a gene; V was cut back by 2 bases and J by 2 bases. Germline CDR1 WNHNN, CDR2 SYGVQD (reference sequence).

This clonotype was seen many times. V is TRBV30 and J is TRBJ2-7; TRBD1 might be the D (5 bases). Germline values: CDR1 GTSNPN, CDR2 SVGIG (reference sequence). V was pared by 6 bases and J by 3 bases, with 15 bases between. The CDR3 is 13 amino acids. Here the CDR3 DNA reads TGTGCCTGTGACAGTAAAATGGACTACGAGCAGTACTTC. Translated, it gives CACDSKMDYEQYF.

This clonotype was recorded a few times. Compared with germline, one end of the junction differs, possibly owing to a read error. The chain joins TRBV28 to TRBJ2-7, with a possible D match to TRBD2 (6 bases). CDR1 and CDR2 from the germline V gene are MDHEN and SYDVKM. The CDR3 loop spans 16 amino acids. CDR3 nucleotide sequence: TGTGCCCGCAGGCCCCATGGTTTCGGGAGCTCCTACGAGCAGTACTTC. Its protein product is CARRPHGFGSSYEQYF.